Presented here are 10 T cell receptor beta chains from one specimen sequenced in a study of cytomegalovirus exposure and HLA in healthy donors. Primers: 60 Vbeta forward and 13 Jbeta reverse. TCRdb's copy holds only in-frame clones and misses some; the assay was immunoSEQ multiplex PCR. The sample includes about 180,000 clones, 75% to 85% of them seen just once. Sequencing was done on a sample of PBMCs. The source of these receptors is a man aged 18 to 29 in good health and CMV-seronegative.

The rearrangement links TRBV5-1 to TRBJ2-7; 13 bases agree with TRBD2. The CDR3 contains 15 residues. The V and J ends lost 3 bases and 3 bases, in that order; junction bases with no gene match: 3. CDR1 and CDR2 (germline): SGHRS, YFSETQ. The CDR3 here is CASSSGLAGNYEQYF. CDR3 nucleotide sequence: TGCGCCAGCAGCTCGGGACTAGCGGGGAACTACGAGCAGTACTTC. Drawing the rest from reference TRBV5-1 and TRBJ2-7, the complete variable domain is KAGVTQTPRYLIKTRGQQVTLSCSPISGHRSVSWYQQTPGQGLQFLFEYFSETQRNKGNFPGRFSGRQFSNSRSEMNVSTLELGDSALYLCASSSGLAGNYEQYFGPGTRLTVT.

V gene TRBV9 combines with J gene TRBJ1-4; D call uncertain. The V end was cut by 2 bases, the J end by 3 bases, with 8 bases between. CDR3 length: 14 amino acids. Germline-derived CDR1 and CDR2 are SGDLS and YYNGEE. CDR3 protein: CASSVSGSNEKLFF. DNA for the CDR3: TGTGCCAGCAGCGTGTCAGGCTCTAATGAAAAACTGTTTTTT.

This clone was found a few times. This rearrangement joins TRBV5-1 to TRBJ2-3; 9 bases match TRBD1. Trimming cost V 2 bases and J 5 bases; bases outside gene matches: 9. The CDR3 consists of 16 residues. Germline values: CDR1 SGHRS, CDR2 YFSETQ. The CDR3 sequence: CASSFSTGGGGDTQYF. CDR3 coding DNA: TGCGCCAGCAGCTTTTCTACAGGGGGCGGTGGAGATACGCAGTATTTT.

Regarding this clone: One end of the junction is discordant with germline, which a read error may explain. V gene TRBV6-5 combines with J gene TRBJ1-2; D may be TRBD1 (5 bases). The germline gives CDR1 MNHEY, CDR2 SVGAGI. The CDR3 totals 12 residues. This chain's CDR3 is CASSWQGSGYIF. The CDR3 bases are TGTGCCAGCAGTTGGCAGGGTTCTGGCTACATCTTC.

The chain uses TRBV2 and TRBJ2-5; no clear D. The V gene lost 1 base and the J gene lost 8 bases, with 5 bases spanning the gap. Germline V gene sequence: CDR1 SNHLY, CDR2 FYNNEI. The CDR3 has 11 amino acids. CDR3 protein: CASSEETTQYF. The DNA for the CDR3 is TGTGCCAGCAGTGAAGAAACTACCCAGTACTTC. Drawing the rest from reference TRBV2 and TRBJ2-5, the complete variable domain is EPEVTQTPSHQVTQMGQEVILRCVPISNHLYFYWYRQILGQKVEFLVSFYNNEISEKSEIFDDQFSVERPDGSNFTLKIRSTKLEDSAMYFCASSEETTQYFGPGTRLLVL.

The chain combines TRBV5-6 with TRBJ1-2, with 11 bases fitting TRBD1. CDR1 is SGHDT and CDR2 is YYEEEE in the germline V gene. J gave up 7 bases and V 4 bases, and 12 bases lay outside the gene matches. This CDR3 is 16 amino acids long. CDR3 DNA sequence: TGTGCCAGCAGCCGACGAATGGGACAGGGGGTGGGTGGCTACACCTTC. Amino acid sequence: CASSRRMGQGVGGYTF.

The rearrangement joins TRBV9 to TRBJ2-3, with 7 bases matching TRBD2. V was clipped by 0 bases and J by 0 bases; unmatched bases: 7. In germline, CDR1 is SGDLS, CDR2 YYNGEE. The CDR3 sequence is 17 residues long. CDR3 residues: CASSVDPSGLSTDTQYF. CDR3 sequence (DNA): TGTGCCAGCAGCGTAGATCCTAGCGGCCTGAGCACAGATACGCAGTATTTT.

The CDR3 DNA reads as TGTGCCAGCAGCCCCACGAGCGGGGGGCAGGGGGGCTACACCTTC. This sequence encodes CASSPTSGGQGGYTF. The chain couples TRBV16 to TRBJ1-2, with D tentatively TRBD1 (6 bases). V lost 4 bases to trimming and J lost 8 bases, with 20 bases between them. The CDR3 is 15 amino acids. Germline V gene data show CDR1 as KGHSY and CDR2 as FQNENV.

The CDR3 nucleotides read TGTGCCAGCAGTACCCAGGGCCCTGGGGCCAACGTCCTGACTTTC. This codes for CASSTQGPGANVLTF. The V and J genes are TRBV6-6 and TRBJ2-6; TRBD1 might be the D (5 bases). The CDR3 runs to 15 residues. Germline V lookup: CDR1 MNHNY, CDR2 SVGAGI (reference sequence). Trimming left V 5 bases short and J 2 bases short, with 10 bases between.

This chain joins TRBV27 and TRBJ1-6; D uncertain. V lost 8 bases to trimming and J lost 0 bases, with 8 bases between them. This CDR3 spans 14 amino acids. In germline, CDR1 is MNHEY, CDR2 SMNVEV (reference sequence). CDR3 nucleotides: TGTGCCAGCGGTTCCTACTCCTATAATTCACCCCTCCACTTT. Translating it yields CASGSYSYNSPLHF.